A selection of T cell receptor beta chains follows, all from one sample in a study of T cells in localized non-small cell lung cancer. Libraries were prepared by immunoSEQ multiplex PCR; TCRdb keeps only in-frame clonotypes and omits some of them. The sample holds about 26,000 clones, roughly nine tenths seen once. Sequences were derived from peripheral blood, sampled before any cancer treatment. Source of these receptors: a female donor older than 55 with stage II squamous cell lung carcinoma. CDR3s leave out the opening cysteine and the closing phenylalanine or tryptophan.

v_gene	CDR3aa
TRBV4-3	ASSQDLQGSSGNTIY
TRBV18	ASSPKSTSYEQY
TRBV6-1	ASSDWVGVNSPLH
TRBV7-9	ASFQGGGFTDTQY
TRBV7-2	ASSLGLTGEQF
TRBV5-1	ASSLFGTGAQETQY
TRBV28	ASSLPSPYTQY
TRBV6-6	ASSWTPSNTEAF
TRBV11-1	ASSHGEASSGANVLT
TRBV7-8	ASSLVAGAGGTGELF
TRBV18	ASSPPLAGEGNEQF
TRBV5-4	ASSLGTGNTIY
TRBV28	ASSRTRNTEAF
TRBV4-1	ASSQARGVGETQY